The subject of this entry is one T cell receptor (beta chain). Antigen unknown. Other DNA sequences in the sample encode the same CDR3. This sample is drawn from a study of shared clonotypes between healthy human individuals. Whole-study findings and limits: Rarefaction curves obtained for sorted subsets showed sequencing incomplete despite large depth.

Profiling relied on immunoSEQ multiplex PCR, and the TCRdb table lists in-frame clones only, not all of them. The sample holds 1 million to 1.3 million clones, around three quarters seen once. Splitting the CD4+ cells yielded a CD45RA+ naive subset and a CD45RA-negative memory subset. This CDR3 has 13 residues. CDR1 MDHEN and CDR2 SYDVKM come from the germline V gene. The rearrangement joins TRBV28 to TRBJ2-5; 9 nucleotides align to TRBD2. The J call may not be correct, given that the DNA end is closer to TRBJ2-7. The sample was memory CD4+ T cells from PBMCs. Subset reported: CD45RA-negative fraction. This sequence was found in a man between 18 and 29 years old in good health. Some clones in this sample may be carry-over from other donors' samples. The CDR3 is CASSSTSGYEQYF. The CDR3 DNA sequence: TGTGCCAGCAGTTCGACTAGCGGCTACGAGCAGTACTTC.